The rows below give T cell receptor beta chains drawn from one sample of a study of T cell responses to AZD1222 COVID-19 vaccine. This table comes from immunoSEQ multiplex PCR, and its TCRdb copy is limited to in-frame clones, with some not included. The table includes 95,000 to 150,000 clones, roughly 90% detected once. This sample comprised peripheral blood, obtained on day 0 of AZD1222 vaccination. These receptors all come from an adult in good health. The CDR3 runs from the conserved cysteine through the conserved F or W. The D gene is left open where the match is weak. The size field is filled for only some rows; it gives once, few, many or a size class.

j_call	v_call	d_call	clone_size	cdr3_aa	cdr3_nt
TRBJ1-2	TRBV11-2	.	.	CASSADTNYGYTF	TGTGCCAGCAGCGCGGACACTAACTATGGCTACACCTTC
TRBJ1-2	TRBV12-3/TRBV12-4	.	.	CASSLIRAHGYTF	TGTGCCAGCAGTTTAATCAGAGCTCATGGCTACACCTTC
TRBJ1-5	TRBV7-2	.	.	CASSYRGDQPQHF	TGTGCCAGCAGCTACCGGGGGGATCAGCCCCAGCATTTT
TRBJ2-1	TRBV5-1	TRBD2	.	CASSLVPSGAYNEQFF	TGCGCCAGCAGCTTGGTTCCCAGCGGGGCCTACAATGAGCAGTTCTTC
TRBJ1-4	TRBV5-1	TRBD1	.	CASSLGRGREKLFF	TGCGCCAGCAGCTTGGGGAGGGGGCGAGAAAAACTGTTTTTT
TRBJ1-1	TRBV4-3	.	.	CASRQGHANTEAFF	TGCGCCAGCAGACAGGGACACGCGAACACTGAAGCTTTCTTT
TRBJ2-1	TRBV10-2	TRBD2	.	CASSLLGLDSYNEQFF	TGCGCCAGCAGCCTCTTAGGACTAGACTCTTACAATGAGCAGTTCTTC
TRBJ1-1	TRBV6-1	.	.	CASSELQRAFF	TGTGCCAGCAGTGAACTTCAGAGAGCTTTCTTT
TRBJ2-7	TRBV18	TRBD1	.	CASSPGQGAREQYF	TGTGCCAGCTCACCCGGACAGGGGGCGAGGGAGCAGTACTTC
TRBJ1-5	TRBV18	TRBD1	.	CASSPGQARQPQHF	TGTGCCAGCTCACCCGGACAGGCTCGGCAGCCCCAGCATTTT
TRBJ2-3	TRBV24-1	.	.	CATSDLSGDSDTQYF	TGTGCCACCAGTGATTTGTCCGGGGATTCAGATACGCAGTATTTT
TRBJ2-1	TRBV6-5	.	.	CASSYDPAGANEQFF	TGTGCCAGCAGTTACGACCCGGCCGGGGCCAATGAGCAGTTCTTC
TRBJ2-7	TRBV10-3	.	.	CAISERTVVGNEQYF	TGTGCCATCAGTGAACGGACTGTTGTGGGCAACGAGCAGTACTTC
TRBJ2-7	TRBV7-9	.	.	CASSLTGAPYEQYF	TGTGCCAGCAGCTTAACGGGGGCTCCCTACGAGCAGTACTTC
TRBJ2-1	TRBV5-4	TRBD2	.	CASSLVSGGYNEQFF	TGTGCCAGCAGCTTGGTTAGCGGGGGGTACAATGAGCAGTTCTTC
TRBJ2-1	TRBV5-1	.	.	CASSLEQGMGVEQFF	TGCGCCAGCAGCTTGGAACAGGGAATGGGTGTTGAGCAGTTCTTC
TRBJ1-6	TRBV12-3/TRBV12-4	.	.	CASSSLEGSPLHF	TGTGCCAGCAGTTCTCTTGAGGGGTCACCCCTCCACTTT
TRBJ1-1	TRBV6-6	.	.	CASSYSVMEAFF	TGTGCCAGCAGTTACTCAGTGATGGAAGCTTTCTTT
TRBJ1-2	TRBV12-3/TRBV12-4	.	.	CASSLDSNYGYTF	TGTGCCAGCAGTTTGGACAGTAACTATGGCTACACCTTC
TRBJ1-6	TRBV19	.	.	CASSIGQSGSPLHF	TGTGCCAGTAGTATAGGACAGTCGGGTTCACCCCTCCACTTT
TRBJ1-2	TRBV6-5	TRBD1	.	CASSYSTARGSYGYTF	TGTGCCAGCAGTTACTCGACGGCCAGGGGGTCTTATGGCTACACCTTC
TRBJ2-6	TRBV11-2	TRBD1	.	CASSLDLVRGTGANVLTF	TGTGCCAGCAGCTTAGATCTCGTCAGGGGGACAGGGGCCAACGTCCTGACTTTC
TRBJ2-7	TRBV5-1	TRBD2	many	CASSLGTSGGQPYEQYF	TGCGCCAGCAGCTTGGGAACTAGCGGGGGGCAACCCTACGAGCAGTACTTC
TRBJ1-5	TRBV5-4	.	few	CASSGGPASNQPQHF	TGTGCCAGCAGCGGTGGTCCGGCTAGCAATCAGCCCCAGCATTTT
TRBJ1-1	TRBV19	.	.	CASSKGRTFF	TGTGCCAGTAGTAAAGGACGGACTTTCTTT
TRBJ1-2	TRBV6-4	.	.	CASSDSPGLSYGYTF	TGTGCCAGCAGTGACTCACCGGGACTCAGCTATGGCTACACCTTC
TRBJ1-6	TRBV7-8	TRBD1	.	CASSLDRGPASPLHF	TGTGCCAGCAGCTTAGACAGGGGCCCTGCTTCACCCCTCCACTTT
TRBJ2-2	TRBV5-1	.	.	CASSWDGSTGELFF	TGCGCCAGCAGCTGGGACGGGAGTACCGGGGAGCTGTTTTTT
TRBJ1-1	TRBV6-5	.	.	CASSYTGRNTEAFF	TGTGCCAGCAGTTACACAGGGAGGAACACTGAAGCTTTCTTT
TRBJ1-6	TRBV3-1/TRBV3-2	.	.	CASSQADRNSPLHF	TGTGCCAGCAGCCAAGCCGACAGAAATTCACCCCTCCACTTT
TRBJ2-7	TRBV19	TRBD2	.	CASRGSGAGFEQYF	TGTGCCAGTAGAGGTAGCGGGGCTGGGTTCGAGCAGTACTTC
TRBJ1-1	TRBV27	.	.	CASRPQGMNTEAFF	TGTGCCAGCAGGCCACAGGGCATGAACACTGAAGCTTTCTTT
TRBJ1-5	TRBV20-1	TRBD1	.	CSASAGGSNQPQHF	TGCAGTGCTAGTGCAGGGGGTAGCAATCAGCCCCAGCATTTT
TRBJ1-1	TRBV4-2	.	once	CASSHPRQEWDTEAFF	TGTGCCAGCAGCCACCCCAGACAGGAGTGGGACACTGAAGCTTTCTTT
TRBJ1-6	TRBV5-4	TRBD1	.	CASSLGQKDNSPLHF	TGTGCCAGCAGCCTGGGACAGAAAGATAATTCACCCCTCCACTTT
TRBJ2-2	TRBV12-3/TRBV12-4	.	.	CASSLRNTGELFF	TGTGCCAGCAGTTTAAGGAACACCGGGGAGCTGTTTTTT
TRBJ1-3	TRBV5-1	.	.	CASSTATDFPNTIYF	TGCGCCAGCAGCACCGCGACAGACTTCCCAAACACCATATATTTT
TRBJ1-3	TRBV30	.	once	CAWCNKRTPFDSGNTIYF	TGTGCCTGGTGTAATAAGCGTACCCCCTTTGACTCTGGAAACACCATATATTTT
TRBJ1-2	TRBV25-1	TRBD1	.	CASRTGRDSNYGYTF	TGTGCCAGCAGGACAGGGCGGGACTCTAACTATGGCTACACCTTC
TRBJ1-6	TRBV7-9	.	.	CASSFQPNSPLHF	TGTGCCAGCAGTTTTCAACCTAATTCACCCCTCCACTTT
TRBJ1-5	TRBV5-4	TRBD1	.	CASSRGTERNQPQHF	TGTGCCAGCAGCCGAGGGACAGAAAGAAATCAGCCCCAGCATTTT
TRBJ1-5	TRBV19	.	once	CASNSDYSNQPQHF	TGTGCCAGTAACAGCGATTATAGCAATCAGCCCCAGCATTTT
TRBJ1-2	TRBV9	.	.	CASSVAAGQGNYGYTF	TGTGCCAGCAGCGTAGCAGCAGGGCAGGGAAACTATGGCTACACCTTC
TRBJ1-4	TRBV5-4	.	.	CASSSEGTTNEKLFF	TGTGCCAGCAGCTCTGAAGGGACAACTAATGAAAAACTGTTTTTT
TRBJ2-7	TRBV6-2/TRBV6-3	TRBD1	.	CASSTGQAVGYEQYF	TGTGCCAGCAGTACGGGACAGGCAGTTGGATACGAGCAGTACTTC